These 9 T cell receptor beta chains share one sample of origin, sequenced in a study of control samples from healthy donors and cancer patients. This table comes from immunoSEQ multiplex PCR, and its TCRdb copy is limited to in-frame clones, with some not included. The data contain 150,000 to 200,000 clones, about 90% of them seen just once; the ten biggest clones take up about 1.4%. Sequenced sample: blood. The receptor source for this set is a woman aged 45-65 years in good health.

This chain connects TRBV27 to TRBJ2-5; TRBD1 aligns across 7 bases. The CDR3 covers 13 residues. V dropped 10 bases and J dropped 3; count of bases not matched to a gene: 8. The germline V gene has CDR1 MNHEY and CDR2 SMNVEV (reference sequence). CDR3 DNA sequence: TGTGCCACAAAAGGGACAGCCAAAGAGACCCAGTACTTC. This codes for CATKGTAKETQYF.

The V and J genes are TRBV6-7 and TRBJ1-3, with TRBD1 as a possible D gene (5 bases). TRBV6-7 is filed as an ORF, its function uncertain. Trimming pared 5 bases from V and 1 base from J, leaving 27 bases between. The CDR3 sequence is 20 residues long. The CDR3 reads CASSPPPGPGTNPSGNTIYF. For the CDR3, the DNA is TGTGCCAGCAGTCCCCCCCCCGGGCCAGGGACTAACCCTTCTGGAAACACCATATATTTT.

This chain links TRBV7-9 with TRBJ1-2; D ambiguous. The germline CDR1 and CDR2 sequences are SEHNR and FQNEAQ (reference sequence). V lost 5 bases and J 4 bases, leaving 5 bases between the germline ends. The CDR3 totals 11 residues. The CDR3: CASSPAYGYTF. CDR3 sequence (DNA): TGTGCCAGCAGCCCGGCCTATGGCTACACCTTC.

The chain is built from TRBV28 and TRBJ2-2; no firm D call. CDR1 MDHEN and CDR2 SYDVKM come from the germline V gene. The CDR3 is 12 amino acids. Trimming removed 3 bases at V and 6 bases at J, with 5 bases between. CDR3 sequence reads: CASSFEAGELFF. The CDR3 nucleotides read TGTGCCAGCAGTTTCGAAGCCGGGGAGCTGTTTTTT. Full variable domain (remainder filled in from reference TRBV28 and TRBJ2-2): DVKVTQSSRYLVKRTGEKVFLECVQDMDHENMFWYRQDPGLGLRLIYFSYDVKMKEKGDIPEGYSVSREKKERFSLILESASTNQTSMYLCASSFEAGELFFGEGSRLTVL.

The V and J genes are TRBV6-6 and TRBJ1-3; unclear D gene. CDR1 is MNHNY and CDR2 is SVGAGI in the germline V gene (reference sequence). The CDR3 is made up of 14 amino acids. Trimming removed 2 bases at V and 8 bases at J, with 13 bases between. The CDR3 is CASSYQIAADTIYF. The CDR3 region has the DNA TGTGCCAGCAGTTACCAGATCGCAGCGGACACCATATATTTT.

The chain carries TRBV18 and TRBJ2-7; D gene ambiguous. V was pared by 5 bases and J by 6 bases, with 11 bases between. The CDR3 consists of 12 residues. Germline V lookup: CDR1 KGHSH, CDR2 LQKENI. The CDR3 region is CASSESSGEQYF. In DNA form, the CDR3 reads TGTGCCAGCTCAGAGTCGTCGGGCGAGCAGTACTTC.

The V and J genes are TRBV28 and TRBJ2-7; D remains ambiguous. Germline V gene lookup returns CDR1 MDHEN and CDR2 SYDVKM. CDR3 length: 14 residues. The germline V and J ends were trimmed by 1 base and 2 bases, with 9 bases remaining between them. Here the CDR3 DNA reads TGTGCCAGCAGTTTATCCAGAGCTACCTACGAGCAGTACTTC. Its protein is CASSLSRATYEQYF.

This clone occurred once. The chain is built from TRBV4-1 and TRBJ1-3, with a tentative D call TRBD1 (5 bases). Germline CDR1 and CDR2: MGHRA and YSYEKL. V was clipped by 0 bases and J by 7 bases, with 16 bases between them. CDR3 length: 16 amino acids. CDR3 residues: CASSQDLGAAGNTIYF. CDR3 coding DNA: TGCGCCAGCAGCCAAGATCTAGGGGCGGCAGGGAACACCATATATTTT.

The CDR3 sequence: CASSQGPSSTDTQYF. In DNA, the CDR3 is TGTGCCAGCAGCCAAGGGCCATCTAGCACAGATACGCAGTATTTT. The V gene is TRBV3-1 (or the pseudogene TRBV3-2), the J gene TRBJ2-3; D not certain. Germline CDR1 reads LGHDT; CDR2 reads YNNKEL (reference sequence). The CDR3 extends over 15 amino acids. V was pared by 1 base and J by 0 bases, with 8 bases between.